This passage covers 25 T cell receptor beta chains from one sample sequenced in a study of blood T cell repertoires in COVID-19. Assay: immunoSEQ multiplex PCR; the TCRdb copy retains only in-frame clones and omits some. Of 230,000 or so clones listed, over 80% are singletons. Source material: peripheral blood. These receptors originate from a human donor in a cohort sampled during active COVID-19.

This chain connects TRBV4-2 to TRBJ1-5; D remains ambiguous. Germline CDR1 is LGHNA and CDR2 is YNFKEQ. Trimming pared 2 bases from V and 5 bases from J, leaving 4 bases between. The CDR3 runs 12 residues. The CDR3 coding sequence is TGTGCCAGCAGCCAACAGGATCAGCCCCAGCATTTT. Its protein product is CASSQQDQPQHF.

J is TRBJ2-1 and V is TRBV4-2, with TRBD2 matching over 12 bases. From germline, CDR1 is LGHNA and CDR2 YNFKEQ. CDR3 length equals 19 residues. Trimming cost V 0 bases and J 0 bases; bases outside gene matches: 6. The CDR3 spells CASSQDGLAGGSSYNEQFF. Written as DNA, the CDR3 is TGTGCCAGCAGCCAAGATGGGCTAGCGGGAGGGAGCTCCTACAATGAGCAGTTCTTC.

The V and J genes are TRBV4-1 and TRBJ2-5; 9 nucleotides agree with TRBD1. The trim removed 3 bases at V and 4 bases at J, leaving 6 bases unmatched. This CDR3 is 15 amino acids long. From germline, CDR1 is MGHRA and CDR2 YSYEKL. CDR3 nucleotides: TGCGCCAGCAGCCAGGTACAGGGGGCGGGAGAGACCCAGTACTTC. The encoded protein is CASSQVQGAGETQYF.

The chain carries TRBV7-2 and TRBJ1-1; maybe TRBD1 (5 bases). The CDR3 consists of 14 residues. CDR1 SGHTA and CDR2 FQGNSA come from the germline V gene. V lost 6 bases to trimming and J lost 3 bases, with 14 bases between them. CDR3 DNA sequence: TGTGCCAGCAGTCGTCCGGGGGGGTACACTGAAGCTTTCTTT. Amino acids: CASSRPGGYTEAFF.

The rearrangement uses TRBV27 and TRBJ2-3; 9 bases align to TRBD2. The CDR3 has 17 amino acids. The trim removed 3 bases at V and 5 bases at J, leaving 12 bases unmatched. Germline loops: CDR1 MNHEY, CDR2 SMNVEV (reference sequence). In nucleotides, the CDR3 is TGTGCCAGCAGTTTGAGGCCTAGCGGGAATCGGATAGATACGCAGTATTTT. Protein product: CASSLRPSGNRIDTQYF.

A single count supports this clone. The chain recombines TRBV21-1 with TRBJ2-6; TRBD1 is taken as the D call from the table, unchecked against the DNA. TRBV21-1 is labeled a pseudogene. The CDR3 covers 19 residues. This CDR3 reads CASRGTGGVLASGANVLTF. CDR3 DNA: TGTGCCAGCCGCGGGACAGGGGGCGTTTTGGCCTCTGGGGCCAACGTCCTGACTTTC.

This chain joins TRBV5-6 and TRBJ2-7; TRBD1 matches at 8 bases. V dropped 7 bases and J dropped 3; count of bases not matched to a gene: 6. The germline V gene has CDR1 SGHDT and CDR2 YYEEEE. CDR3 length equals 13 residues. This CDR3 reads CASRRDRFYEQYF. CDR3 nucleotide sequence: TGTGCCAGCCGCCGGGACAGGTTCTACGAGCAGTACTTC.

This clone was seen a few times. This chain uses TRBV4-3 with TRBJ2-7; 7 bases align to TRBD1. Germline V gives CDR1 LGHNA, CDR2 YSLEER. The CDR3 is made up of 16 amino acids. Trimming at V came to 0 bases and at J to 2 bases, leaving 7 bases not matched to a gene. In DNA form, the CDR3 reads TGCGCCAGCAGCCAAGACCACCGGACAGGTCCCTACGAGCAGTACTTC. Its translation: CASSQDHRTGPYEQYF.

This clone showed up just a few times. This chain uses TRBV6-6 with TRBJ2-7, with 13 bases fitting TRBD2. V lost 5 bases to trimming and J lost 6 bases; unmatched junction nucleotides: 16. The CDR3 sequence is 18 residues long. CDR1 MNHNY and CDR2 SVGAGI come from the germline V gene (reference sequence). This CDR3 reads CASSPGETSGRSPTEQYF. The CDR3 DNA follows: TGTGCCAGCAGTCCTGGGGAGACTAGCGGGAGGTCTCCGACCGAGCAGTACTTC.

The CDR3 region is CASSLETFPSYEQYF. As DNA, the CDR3 is TGTGCCAGCAGCTTGGAGACATTTCCCTCCTACGAGCAGTACTTC. The chain recombines TRBV5-4 with TRBJ2-7; D gene ambiguous. V lost 0 bases to trimming and J lost 0 bases, with 10 bases between them. Germline V lookup: CDR1 SGHNT, CDR2 YYREEE (reference sequence). The CDR3 length is 15 residues.

The chain has TRBV14 and TRBJ2-1; 10 nucleotides line up with TRBD2. Germline loops: CDR1 SGHDN, CDR2 FVKESK. The trim removed 8 bases at V and 9 bases at J, leaving 10 bases unmatched. The CDR3 has 14 residues. The CDR3 nucleotides read TGTGCCAGCGTTTTGACTAGCGGGTCTGTTGAGCAGTTCTTC. It yields the protein CASVLTSGSVEQFF.

The chain links TRBV27 to TRBJ2-3; 8 positions match TRBD2. The germline gives CDR1 MNHEY, CDR2 SMNVEV (reference sequence). With V trimmed by 9 bases and J by 3 bases, 14 bases remained unmatched. This CDR3 is built from 16 residues. The CDR3 region is CASLGPGGRATDTQYF. As DNA, the CDR3 is TGTGCCAGTCTAGGCCCGGGGGGGAGGGCGACAGATACGCAGTATTTT.

V is TRBV28 and J is TRBJ2-7; TRBD1 agrees at 9 bases. Germline CDR1 MDHEN, CDR2 SYDVKM. V lost 4 bases and J lost 2; bases outside the gene matches: 0. The CDR3 covers 13 residues. The CDR3 nucleotides read TGTGCCAGCAGTTGGGACAGGGCCTACGAGCAGTACTTC. Its translation is CASSWDRAYEQYF. The full variable domain, in which reference TRBV28 and TRBJ2-7 provide the parts outside the CDR3, is DVKVTQSSRYLVKRTGEKVFLECVQDMDHENMFWYRQDPGLGLRLIYFSYDVKMKEKGDIPEGYSVSREKKERFSLILESASTNQTSMYLCASSWDRAYEQYFGPGTRLTVT.

The chain uses TRBV5-1 and TRBJ2-1; D is unclear. Looked up from germline, CDR1 is SGHRS and CDR2 is YFSETQ. The V end lost 4 bases, the J end lost 12 bases, and 14 bases lay between the germline ends. The CDR3 runs 12 residues. The CDR3 here is CASSPNRFGQFF. The CDR3 region has the DNA TGCGCCAGCAGCCCCAACCGGTTTGGGCAGTTCTTC. The full variable domain, its missing parts supplied by reference TRBV5-1 and TRBJ2-1, is KAGVTQTPRYLIKTRGQQVTLSCSPISGHRSVSWYQQTPGQGLQFLFEYFSETQRNKGNFPGRFSGRQFSNSRSEMNVSTLELGDSALYLCASSPNRFGQFFGPGTRLTVL.

The chain couples TRBV18 to TRBJ2-7; no firm D call. CDR1 is KGHSH and CDR2 is LQKENI in the germline V gene. The CDR3 length is 14 residues. Trimming stripped 5 bases from V and 0 bases from J, with 11 bases between. The CDR3 coding sequence is TGTGCCAGCTCAGGGCAGATGGACTCCTACGAGCAGTACTTC. Its protein is CASSGQMDSYEQYF. The full variable domain, with the rest looked up from reference TRBV18 and TRBJ2-7, is NAGVMQNPRHLVRRRGQEARLRCSPMKGHSHVYWYRQLPEEGLKFMVYLQKENIIDESGMPKERFSAEFPKEGPSILRIQQVVRGDSAAYFCASSGQMDSYEQYFGPGTRLTVT.

The chain employs TRBV4-3 and TRBJ2-2; 8 bases agree with TRBD2. J was trimmed by 1 base and V by 1 base; bases with no gene match: 5. The CDR3 length is 17 residues. Looked up from germline, CDR1 is LGHNA and CDR2 is YSLEER. In DNA, the CDR3 is TGCGCCAGCAGCCAAGCACCGGGACTAGGGAACACCGGGGAGCTGTTTTTT. This translates into CASSQAPGLGNTGELFF.

V is TRBV6-5 and J is TRBJ1-1, with TRBD1 matching 10 bases. This CDR3 is 14 amino acids long. After removal of 6 bases from V and 11 bases from J, the junction contained 12 bases not matched to a gene. Looked up from germline, CDR1 is MNHEY and CDR2 is SVGAGI. The CDR3 coding sequence is TGTGCCAGCAGACGACAGGGGGCAACTGAGGGGGCTTTCTTT. Protein sequence: CASRRQGATEGAFF.

The chain employs TRBV10-3 and TRBJ2-1; D may be TRBD1 (6 bases). CDR1 is ENHRY and CDR2 is SYGVKD in the germline V gene. Trimming cost V 3 bases and J 9 bases, with 12 bases left between them. The length of the CDR3 is 13 residues. Here the CDR3 DNA reads TGTGCCATCAGTGACAGGGGAACGGGTGAGCAGTTCTTC. Protein: CAISDRGTGEQFF.

This clone was observed a few times. The same CDR3 also results from other DNA sequences found in this sample. The rearrangement joins TRBV19 to TRBJ1-1, with D hard to call. Germline lookup yields CDR1 LNHDA and CDR2 SQIVND (reference sequence). Trimming left V 1 base short and J 4 bases short, with 7 bases between. This CDR3 contains 13 residues. This CDR3 is CASSIGSGTEAFF. The DNA of the CDR3 is TGTGCCAGTAGTATAGGGTCGGGCACTGAAGCTTTCTTT.

The CDR3 here is CSVEGAHLYEQYF. Written as DNA, the CDR3 is TGCAGCGTTGAAGGGGCCCACTTATACGAGCAGTACTTC. The gene calls are TRBV29-1 and TRBJ2-7; no firm D call. Germline assignment: CDR1 SQVTM and CDR2 ANQGSEA. V was trimmed by 1 base and J by 4 bases, leaving 11 bases between them. This CDR3 region has 13 residues.

The V gene is TRBV2, the J gene TRBJ2-7; possibly TRBD1 for D (6 bases). Germline V gives CDR1 SNHLY, CDR2 FYNNEI. The CDR3 extends over 14 amino acids. V was shortened by 2 bases and J by 0 bases, with 8 bases between the two germline ends. The CDR3 nucleotides read TGTGCCAGCAGTGAATGGGGGCCCTCCTACGAGCAGTACTTC. It translates to CASSEWGPSYEQYF. Supplemented by reference TRBV2 and TRBJ2-7, the full variable domain reads EPEVTQTPSHQVTQMGQEVILRCVPISNHLYFYWYRQILGQKVEFLVSFYNNEISEKSEIFDDQFSVERPDGSNFTLKIRSTKLEDSAMYFCASSEWGPSYEQYFGPGTRLTVT.

The chain employs TRBV6-6 and TRBJ2-7; D remains unclear. V lost 4 bases and J 4 bases, leaving 8 bases between the germline ends. The CDR3 extends over 12 amino acids. Germline V gives CDR1 MNHNY, CDR2 SVGAGI (reference sequence). DNA of the CDR3: TGTGCCAGCAGTTCGGTTATGTACGAGCAGTACTTC. As protein: CASSSVMYEQYF.

This clone was observed a single time. The chain employs TRBV19 and TRBJ1-1; 7 nucleotides line up with TRBD1. The V gene's germline CDR1 is LNHDA and CDR2 SQIVND (reference sequence). Germline trimming cut 3 bases from V and 0 bases from J; bases unmatched to any gene: 7. The CDR3 has 16 amino acids. This CDR3 is CASSMRPRGLNTEAFF. CDR3 in DNA: TGTGCCAGTAGTATGCGGCCGAGGGGGCTGAACACTGAAGCTTTCTTT. The whole variable domain, remainder taken from reference TRBV19 and TRBJ1-1, is DGGITQSPKYLFRKEGQNVTLSCEQNLNHDAMYWYRQDPGQGLRLIYYSQIVNDFQKGDIAEGYSVSREKKESFPLTVTSAQKNPTAFYLCASSMRPRGLNTEAFFGQGTRLTVV.

The rearrangement uses TRBV5-1 and TRBJ2-3, with 8 bases that match TRBD1. Trimming cost V 1 base and J 0 bases; bases outside gene matches: 4. Germline loops: CDR1 SGHRS, CDR2 YFSETQ. The CDR3 has 16 amino acids. In DNA, the CDR3 is TGCGCCAGCAGCTTGACTACAGGGGGGAGCACAGATACGCAGTATTTT. Its translation: CASSLTTGGSTDTQYF.

The CDR3 spells CASKRESYEQYF. The CDR3, as DNA: TGTGCCAGCAAACGGGAGTCCTACGAGCAGTACTTC. The rearrangement links TRBV25-1 to TRBJ2-7; tentative D call: TRBD2 (6 bases). The V end lost 7 bases, the J end lost 1 base, and 8 bases lay between the germline ends. The CDR3 sequence is 12 residues long. The V gene's germline CDR1 is MGHDK and CDR2 SYGVNS.